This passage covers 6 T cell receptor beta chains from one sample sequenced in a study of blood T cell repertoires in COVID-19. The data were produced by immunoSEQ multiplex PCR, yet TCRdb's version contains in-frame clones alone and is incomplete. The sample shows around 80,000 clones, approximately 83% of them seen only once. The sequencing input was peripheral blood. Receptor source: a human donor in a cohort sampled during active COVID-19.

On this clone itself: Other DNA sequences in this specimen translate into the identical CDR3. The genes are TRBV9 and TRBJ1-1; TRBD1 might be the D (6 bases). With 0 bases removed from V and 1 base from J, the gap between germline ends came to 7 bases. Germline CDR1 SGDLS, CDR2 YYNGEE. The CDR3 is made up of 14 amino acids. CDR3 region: CASSVGTANTEAFF. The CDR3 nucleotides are TGTGCCAGCAGCGTAGGGACAGCGAACACTGAAGCTTTCTTT.

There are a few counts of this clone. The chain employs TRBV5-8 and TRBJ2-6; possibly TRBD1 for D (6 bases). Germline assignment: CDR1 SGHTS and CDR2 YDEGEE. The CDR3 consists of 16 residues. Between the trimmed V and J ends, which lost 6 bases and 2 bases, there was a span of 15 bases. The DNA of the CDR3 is TGTGCCAGCAAAGGGGGTCAAACCCCTGGGGCCAACGTCCTGACTTTC. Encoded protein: CASKGGQTPGANVLTF.

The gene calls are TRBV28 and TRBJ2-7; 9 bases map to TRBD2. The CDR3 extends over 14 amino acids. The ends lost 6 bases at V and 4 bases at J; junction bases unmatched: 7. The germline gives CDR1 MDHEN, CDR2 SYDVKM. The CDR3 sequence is CASSSSGARYEQYF. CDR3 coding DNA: TGTGCCAGCAGCTCTAGCGGGGCCAGATACGAGCAGTACTTC. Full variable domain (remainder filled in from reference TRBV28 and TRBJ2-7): DVKVTQSSRYLVKRTGEKVFLECVQDMDHENMFWYRQDPGLGLRLIYFSYDVKMKEKGDIPEGYSVSREKKERFSLILESASTNQTSMYLCASSSSGARYEQYFGPGTRLTVT.

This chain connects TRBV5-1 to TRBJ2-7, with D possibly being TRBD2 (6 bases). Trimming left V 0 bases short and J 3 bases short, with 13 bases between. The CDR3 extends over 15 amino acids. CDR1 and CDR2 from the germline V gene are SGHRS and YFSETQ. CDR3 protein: CASSLVGGPDYEQYF. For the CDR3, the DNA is TGCGCCAGCAGCTTGGTGGGGGGACCTGACTACGAGCAGTACTTC.

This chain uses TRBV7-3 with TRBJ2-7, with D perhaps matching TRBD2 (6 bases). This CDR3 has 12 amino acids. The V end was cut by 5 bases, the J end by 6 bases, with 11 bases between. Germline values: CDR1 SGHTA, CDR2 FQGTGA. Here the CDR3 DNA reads TGTGCCAGCAGCATGACTAGACGCGAGCAGTACTTC. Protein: CASSMTRREQYF.

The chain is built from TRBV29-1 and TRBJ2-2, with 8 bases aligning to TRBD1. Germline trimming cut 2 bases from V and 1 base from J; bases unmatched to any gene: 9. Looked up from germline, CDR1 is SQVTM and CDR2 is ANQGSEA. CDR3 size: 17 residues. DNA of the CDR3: TGCAGCGTTGAACAGATAGGGACAGGAAAGAACACCGGGGAGCTGTTTTTT. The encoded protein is CSVEQIGTGKNTGELFF.